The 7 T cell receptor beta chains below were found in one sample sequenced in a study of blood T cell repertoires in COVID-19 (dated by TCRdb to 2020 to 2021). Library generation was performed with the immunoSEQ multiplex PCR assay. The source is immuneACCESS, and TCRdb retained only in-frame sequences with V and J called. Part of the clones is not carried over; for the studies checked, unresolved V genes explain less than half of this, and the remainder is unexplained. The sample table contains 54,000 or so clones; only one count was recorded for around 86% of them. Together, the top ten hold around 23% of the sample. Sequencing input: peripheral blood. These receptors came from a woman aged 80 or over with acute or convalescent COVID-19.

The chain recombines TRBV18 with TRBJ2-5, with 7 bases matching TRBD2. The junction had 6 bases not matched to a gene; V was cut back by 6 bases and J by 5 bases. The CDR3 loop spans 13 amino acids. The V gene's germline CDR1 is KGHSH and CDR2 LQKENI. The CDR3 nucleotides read TGTGCCAGCTCGAAGAACGGGGGGGAGACCCAGTACTTC. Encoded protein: CASSKNGGETQYF.

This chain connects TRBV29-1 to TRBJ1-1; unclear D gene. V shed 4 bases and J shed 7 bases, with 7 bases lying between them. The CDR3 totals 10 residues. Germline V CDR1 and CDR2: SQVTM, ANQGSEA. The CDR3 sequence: CSVGGNEAFF. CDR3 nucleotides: TGCAGCGTTGGAGGTAATGAAGCTTTCTTT.

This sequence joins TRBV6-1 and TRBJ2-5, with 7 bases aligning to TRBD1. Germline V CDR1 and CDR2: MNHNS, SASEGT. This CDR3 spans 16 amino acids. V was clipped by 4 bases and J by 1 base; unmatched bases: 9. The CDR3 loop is CASSAYRDSPQETQYF. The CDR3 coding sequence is TGTGCCAGCAGTGCGTACCGGGACAGCCCCCAAGAGACCCAGTACTTC.

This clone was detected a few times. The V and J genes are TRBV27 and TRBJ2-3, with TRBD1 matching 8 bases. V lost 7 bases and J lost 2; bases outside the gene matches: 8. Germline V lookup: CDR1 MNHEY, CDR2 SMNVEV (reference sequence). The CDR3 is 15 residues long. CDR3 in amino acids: CASTHFRGPTDTQYF. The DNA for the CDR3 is TGTGCCAGCACCCATTTCAGGGGGCCCACAGATACGCAGTATTTT.

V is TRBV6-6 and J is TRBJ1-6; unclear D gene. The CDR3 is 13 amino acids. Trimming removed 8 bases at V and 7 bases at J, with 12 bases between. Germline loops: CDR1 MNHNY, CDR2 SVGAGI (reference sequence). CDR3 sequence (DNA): TGTGCCAGCGTGGTGCAGGAAAATTCACCCCTCCACTTT. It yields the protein CASVVQENSPLHF.

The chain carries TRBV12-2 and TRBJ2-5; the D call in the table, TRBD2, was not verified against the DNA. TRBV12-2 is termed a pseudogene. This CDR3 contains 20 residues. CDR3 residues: CASRLDFRGLAGRSQETQYF. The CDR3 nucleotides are TGTGCAAGTCGCTTAGATTTCCGTGGGTTAGCGGGGCGATCTCAAGAGACCCAGTACTTC.

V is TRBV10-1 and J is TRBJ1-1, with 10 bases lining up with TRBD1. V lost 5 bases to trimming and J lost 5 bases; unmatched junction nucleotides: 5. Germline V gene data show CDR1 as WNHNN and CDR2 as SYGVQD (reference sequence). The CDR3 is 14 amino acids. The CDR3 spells CASSPGQGVTEAFF. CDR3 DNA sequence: TGCGCCAGCAGTCCCGGACAGGGGGTTACTGAAGCTTTCTTT.